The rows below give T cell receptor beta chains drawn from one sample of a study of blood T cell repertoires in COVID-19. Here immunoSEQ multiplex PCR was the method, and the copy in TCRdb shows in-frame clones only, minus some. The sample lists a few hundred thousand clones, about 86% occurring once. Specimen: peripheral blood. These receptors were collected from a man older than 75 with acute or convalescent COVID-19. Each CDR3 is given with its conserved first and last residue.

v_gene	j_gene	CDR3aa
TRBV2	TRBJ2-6	CASSARGNGANVLTF
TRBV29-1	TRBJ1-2	CSAAVTRFGGYTF
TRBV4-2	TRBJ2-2	CASSQENRPGELFF
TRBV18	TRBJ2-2	CASSVVLAGEFANTGELFF
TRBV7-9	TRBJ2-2	CASSTRTGPGELFF
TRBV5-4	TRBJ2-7	CASSSPGLQRGYEQYF
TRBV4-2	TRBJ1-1	CASSQVGTDTEAFF
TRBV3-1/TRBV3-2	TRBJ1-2	CASSPTGTANYGYTF
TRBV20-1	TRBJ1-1	CSARGGAEAFF
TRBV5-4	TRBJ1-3	CASSAGGFSGNTIYF
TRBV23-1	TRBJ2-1	CASSQGGDEQFF
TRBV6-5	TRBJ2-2	CASSFRTGKTGELFF
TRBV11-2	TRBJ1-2	CASSWVPGTGIIVYGYTF